The clone carrying this TCR beta chain appeared many times. The antigen is not known. Germline CDR1 reads SQVTM; CDR2 reads ANQGSEA. This CDR3 region has 15 residues. V was pared by 4 bases and J by 1 base, with 17 bases between. This record comes from a study of T-cell memory formation after mild COVID-19. Overall study: Most TCR clusters belonged to a single donor.

Each CDR3 protein gets one entry after TCRdb re-called the 5' RACE reads with MiXCR. The sample yields 530,000 or so distinct CDR3 sequences, roughly 17% seen once. General observations from the study: Clones that shrank (day 15 to 85) were balanced CD4/CD8, whereas later expanders leaned CD4+.

The sample consisted of PBMCs or a T cell subset sorted from them (not recorded which). The sequence came from an adult woman who had mild COVID-19 (a few samples of this study predate the infection). Cell type and time point are not known. The rearrangement joins TRBV29-1 to TRBJ2-7; no reliable D call. CDR3 sequence: CSVVIPPQISYEQYF. The CDR3 nucleotides read TGCAGCGTTGTAATCCCCCCACAGATATCCTACGAGCAGTACTTC.